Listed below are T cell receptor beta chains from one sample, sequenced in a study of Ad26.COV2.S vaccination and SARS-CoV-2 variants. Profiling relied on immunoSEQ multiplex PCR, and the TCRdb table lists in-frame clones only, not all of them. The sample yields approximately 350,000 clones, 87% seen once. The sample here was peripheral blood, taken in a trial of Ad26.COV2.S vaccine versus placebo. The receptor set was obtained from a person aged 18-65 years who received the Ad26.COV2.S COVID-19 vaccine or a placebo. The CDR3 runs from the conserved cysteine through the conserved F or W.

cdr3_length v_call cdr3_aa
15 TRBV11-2 CASSQTGGSNQPQHF
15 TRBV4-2 CASTLTTGAKETQYF
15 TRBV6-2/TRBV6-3 CASSRQGAGTDTQYF
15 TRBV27 CASSSLLGEAYEQYF
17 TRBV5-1 CASSLVPPGQGNQPQHF
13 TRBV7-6 CASSPLGRTEAFF
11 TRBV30 CARGVGNTIYF
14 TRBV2 CASSDSGARNIQYF
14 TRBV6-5 CASSETGVNQPQHF
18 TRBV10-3 CAISERPRGTSGGNEQFF
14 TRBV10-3 CAISERGSSYEQYF
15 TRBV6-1 CASSEIWGGNSPLHF
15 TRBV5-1 CASSLQTGANTEAFF
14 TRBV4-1 CASSPWTGPYEQYF
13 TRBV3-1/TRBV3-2 CASSLSSARGYTF
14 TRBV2 CASRGTSVPYEQYF
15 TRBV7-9 CASSLEWTADSEQYF
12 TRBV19 CASNRGGDTQYF
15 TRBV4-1 CASSQDRVTNEKLFF
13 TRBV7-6 CASSSIAKNIQYF
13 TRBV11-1 CASSQGYAYEQYF
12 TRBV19 CASSMRQYGYTF
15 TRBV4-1 CASSQIEEGLVEQFF
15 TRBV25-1 CASSEKKGVNYGYTF
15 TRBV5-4 CASSLEIGQAYGYTF
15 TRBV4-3 CASSQNSRGSDTQYF
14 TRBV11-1 CASSFEQGDYEQYF
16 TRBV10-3 CAISESNSPWGDEQFF
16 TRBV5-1 CASSYETGQATGELFF
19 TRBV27 CASSKRGAIYTVETYEQYF
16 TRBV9 CASSANRDRVTGELFF
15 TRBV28 CASSLRSTGLYEQYF
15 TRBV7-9 CASSLASGGFYEQYF
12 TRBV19 CASSIAAGRAFF
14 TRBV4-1 CASSPTGSTDTQYF
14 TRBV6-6 CASTHGTGGDGYTF
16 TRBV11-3 CASSLAGGPGTDTQYF
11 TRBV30 CAWSVFGEQYF
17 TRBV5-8 CASLDNLPWQLNTEAFF
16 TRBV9 CASSALGGLNTGELFF
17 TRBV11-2 CASSLPIGLAGNNEQFF
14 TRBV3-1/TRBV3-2 CASSQDAGYYGYTF
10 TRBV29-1 CSGGGTEAFF
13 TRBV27 CASGQGISSPLHF
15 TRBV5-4 CASSFDTTAGNTIYF
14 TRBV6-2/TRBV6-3 CASSSGLAIDTQYF
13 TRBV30 CAWSVQSGLGYTF
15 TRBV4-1 CASSLGSGETYEQYF
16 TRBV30 CAWSVLGAATGNTIYF
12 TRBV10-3 CAISENNSPLHF
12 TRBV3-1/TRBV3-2 CASSQVSYEQYF
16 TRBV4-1 CASSQVGGLASYEQYF
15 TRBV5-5 CASSPRGGSGNTIYF
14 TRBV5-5 CASSPPGQGYTIYF
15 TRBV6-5 CASRGPRQGKTEAFF
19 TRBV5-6 CASSLGRSGPRSYNSPLHF
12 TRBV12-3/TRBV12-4 CASAEHPDTQYF